This T cell receptor (beta chain) was documented in a study of human T cells and chemical hapten exposure. Findings of the study overall: With DPC sensitization, TCRs exceeding 1 in 1000 frequency showed no change.

For this clonotype: Its target is unknown.

Documented time point: healthy volunteer bleed at 2 weeks. Extraction of total RNA was performed on unfractionated whole blood. This CDR3 is built from 14 residues. Per the germline V gene, CDR1 is MNHEY and CDR2 is SVGAGI. V lost 5 bases to trimming and J lost 6 bases, with 16 bases between them. How the authors handled the data: Per sample, the median was 95,638 TCRs, with values from around 24,000 to 710,000. TCRdb fed the RACE reads into MiXCR, producing one record per CDR3 protein. The V and J calls and clone size are TCRdb's, not the authors'. The table includes some 93,000 distinct CDR3 sequences, about 10% detected once.

This chain links TRBV6-5 with TRBJ2-5; tentatively, D is TRBD1 or TRBD2 (5 bases each). The specimen was whole blood. The receptor was derived from a female donor in good health. Some clones in this sample may be carry-over from other donors' samples. CDR3 sequence: CASSAGTDLKTQYF. Here the CDR3 DNA reads TGTGCCAGCAGTGCCGGGACGGACCTGAAGACCCAGTACTTC.